This TCR beta chain is drawn from a study of synovial regulatory T cells in juvenile arthritis. The CDR3 covers 15 residues. No DNA sequence is on record. CDR1 is MNHEY, CDR2 SVGAGI, per germline. Each patient with active arthritis gave synovial fluid along with matched peripheral blood. Synovial Treg cells showed FOXP3 TSDR demethylation like blood Treg cells. The assay was immunoSEQ multiplex PCR, and TCRdb's table has in-frame clones only and misses some. This sample's table has about 1,400 clones. The chain recombines TRBV6-5 with TRBJ1-2. This receptor was taken from a donor aged 2-30 years with juvenile idiopathic arthritis. The specimen sequenced was Treg cells from the synovium. The CDR3 reads CASSSFPQEVYGYTF.